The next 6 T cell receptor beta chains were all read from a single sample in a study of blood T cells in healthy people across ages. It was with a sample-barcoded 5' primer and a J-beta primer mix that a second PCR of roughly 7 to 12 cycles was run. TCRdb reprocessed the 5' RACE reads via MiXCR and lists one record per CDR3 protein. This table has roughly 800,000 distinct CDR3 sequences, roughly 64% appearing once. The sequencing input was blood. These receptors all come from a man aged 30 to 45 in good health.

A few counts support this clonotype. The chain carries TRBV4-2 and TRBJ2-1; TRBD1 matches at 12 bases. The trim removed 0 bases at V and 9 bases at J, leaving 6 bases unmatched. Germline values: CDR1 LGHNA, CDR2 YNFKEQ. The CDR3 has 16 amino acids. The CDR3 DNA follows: TGTGCCAGCAGCCAAGACCAGGGGACAGGGGGCGTTGAGCAGTTCTTC. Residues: CASSQDQGTGGVEQFF.

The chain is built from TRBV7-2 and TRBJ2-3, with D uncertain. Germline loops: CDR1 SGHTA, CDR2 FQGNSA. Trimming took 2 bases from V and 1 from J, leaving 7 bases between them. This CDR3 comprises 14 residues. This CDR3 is CASSLPQRTDTQYF. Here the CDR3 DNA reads TGTGCCAGCAGCTTACCCCAGCGCACAGATACGCAGTATTTT.

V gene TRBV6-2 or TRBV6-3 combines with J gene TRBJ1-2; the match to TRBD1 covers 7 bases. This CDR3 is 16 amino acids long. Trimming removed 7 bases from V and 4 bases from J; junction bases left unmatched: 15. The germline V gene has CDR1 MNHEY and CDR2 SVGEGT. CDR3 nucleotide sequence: TGTGCCAGCACGCGACAGGGAGAGATTCTGGGCTATGGCTACACCTTC. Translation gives CASTRQGEILGYGYTF.

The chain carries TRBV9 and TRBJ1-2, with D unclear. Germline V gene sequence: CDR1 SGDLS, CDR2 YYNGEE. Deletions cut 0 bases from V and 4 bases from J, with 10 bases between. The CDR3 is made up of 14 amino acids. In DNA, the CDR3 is TGTGCCAGCAGCGTAGATGAGGGTATCTATGGCTACACCTTC. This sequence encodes CASSVDEGIYGYTF.

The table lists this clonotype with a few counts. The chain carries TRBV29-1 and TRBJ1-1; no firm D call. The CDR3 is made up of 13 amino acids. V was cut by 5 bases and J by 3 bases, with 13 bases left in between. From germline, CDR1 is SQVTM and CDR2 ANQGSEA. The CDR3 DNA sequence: TGCAGCGTTAATCTTGCAGGTGACACTGAAGCTTTCTTT. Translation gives CSVNLAGDTEAFF.

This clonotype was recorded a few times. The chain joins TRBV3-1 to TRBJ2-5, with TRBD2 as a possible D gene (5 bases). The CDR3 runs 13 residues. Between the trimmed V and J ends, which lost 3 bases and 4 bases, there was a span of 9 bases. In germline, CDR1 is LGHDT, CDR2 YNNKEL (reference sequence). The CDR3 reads CASSQSGLETQYF. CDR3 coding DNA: TGTGCCAGCAGCCAGTCCGGACTAGAGACCCAGTACTTC.